The sequence of this TCR beta chain was determined in a study of CD8 T cells in ankylosing spondylitis. This clonotype was picked up many times. The target antigen is unknown. V gave up 6 bases and J gave up 6 bases; unmatched junction bases: 7. The CDR3 is 15 residues long. CDR1 is SGHAT and CDR2 is FQNNGV in the germline V gene. Study-wide results and caveats: In peripheral blood, disease-linked CD8+ clones occurred at relatively low frequencies. Seemingly characteristic of ankylosing spondylitis blood was a TCR beta motif consisting of eight highly homologous variants.

TCRdb fed the 5' RACE reads into MiXCR, producing one record per CDR3 protein. The sample lists some 250,000 distinct CDR3 sequences; roughly a quarter were seen once. The V and J genes are TRBV11-2 and TRBJ2-1; TRBD2 matches at 11 bases. Material: blood, either unsorted or a sorted T cell fraction (not recorded which). The TCR comes from a male donor with ankylosing spondylitis or in good health (not recorded which). The CDR3 is CASRRGLAVFNEQFF. CDR3 DNA: TGTGCCAGCAGACGGGGACTAGCGGTTTTCAATGAGCAGTTCTTC.